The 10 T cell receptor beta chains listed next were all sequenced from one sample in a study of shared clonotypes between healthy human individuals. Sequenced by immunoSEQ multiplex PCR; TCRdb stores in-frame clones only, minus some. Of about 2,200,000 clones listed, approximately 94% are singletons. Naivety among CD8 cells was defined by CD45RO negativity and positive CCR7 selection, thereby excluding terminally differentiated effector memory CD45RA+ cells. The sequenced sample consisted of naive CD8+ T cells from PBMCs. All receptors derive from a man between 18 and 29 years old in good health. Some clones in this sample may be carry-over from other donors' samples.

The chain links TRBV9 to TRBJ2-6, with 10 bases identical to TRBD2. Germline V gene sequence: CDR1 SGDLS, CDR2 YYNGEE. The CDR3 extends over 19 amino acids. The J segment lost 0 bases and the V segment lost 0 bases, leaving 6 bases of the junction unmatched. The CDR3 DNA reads TGTGCCAGCAGCGTAGATACTAGCGGGACTTACTCTGGGGCCAACGTCCTGACTTTC. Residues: CASSVDTSGTYSGANVLTF.

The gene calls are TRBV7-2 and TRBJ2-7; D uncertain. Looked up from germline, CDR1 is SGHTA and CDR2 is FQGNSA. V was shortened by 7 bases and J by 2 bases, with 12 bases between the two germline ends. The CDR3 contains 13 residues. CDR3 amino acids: CASTTWPTYEQYF. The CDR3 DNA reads TGTGCCAGCACCACTTGGCCCACCTACGAGCAGTACTTC.

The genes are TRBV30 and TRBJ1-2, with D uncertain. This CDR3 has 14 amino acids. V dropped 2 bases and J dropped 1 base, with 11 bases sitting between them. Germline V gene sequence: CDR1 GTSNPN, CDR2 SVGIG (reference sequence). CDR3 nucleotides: TGTGCCTGGAGTTTCCCAGGAGGTAACTATGGCTACACCTTC. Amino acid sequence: CAWSFPGGNYGYTF.

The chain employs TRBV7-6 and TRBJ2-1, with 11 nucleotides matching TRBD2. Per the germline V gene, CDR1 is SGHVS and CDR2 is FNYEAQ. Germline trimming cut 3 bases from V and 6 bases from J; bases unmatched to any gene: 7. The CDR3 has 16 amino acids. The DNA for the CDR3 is TGTGCCAGCAGCTTTAGCGGGAGGGCCCGGGGCAATGAGCAGTTCTTC. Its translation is CASSFSGRARGNEQFF.

Here the CDR3 DNA reads TGTGCCAGCAGCCCTAATGCCGGGGAGCTGTTTTTT. It yields the protein CASSPNAGELFF. This chain connects TRBV11-2 to TRBJ2-2; D not certain. This CDR3 has 12 residues. Germline assignment: CDR1 SGHAT and CDR2 FQNNGV. Trimming left V 5 bases short and J 6 bases short, with 7 bases between.

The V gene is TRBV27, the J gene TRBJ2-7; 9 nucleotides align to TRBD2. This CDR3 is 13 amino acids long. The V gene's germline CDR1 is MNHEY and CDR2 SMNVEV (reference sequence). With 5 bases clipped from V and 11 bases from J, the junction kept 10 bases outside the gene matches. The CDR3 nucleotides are TGTGCCAGCAGTCCGGGACTAGCTGGTACCGAGTACTTC. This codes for CASSPGLAGTEYF.

The CDR3 region is CASRADGLAEAFF. In nucleotides, the CDR3 is TGCGCCAGCAGGGCAGATGGGTTGGCTGAAGCTTTCTTT. The chain combines TRBV5-1 with TRBJ1-1, with D uncertain. CDR1 SGHRS and CDR2 YFSETQ come from the germline V gene. V lost 5 bases to trimming and J lost 6 bases, with 14 bases between them. The CDR3 has 13 residues.

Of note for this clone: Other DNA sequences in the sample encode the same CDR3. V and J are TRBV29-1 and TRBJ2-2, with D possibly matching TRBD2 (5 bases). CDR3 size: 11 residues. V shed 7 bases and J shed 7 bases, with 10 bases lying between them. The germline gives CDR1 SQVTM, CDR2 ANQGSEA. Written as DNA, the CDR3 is TGCAGCGCGAGGGTTAGCGGGGAGCTGTTTTTT. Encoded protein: CSARVSGELFF.

CDR3: CASSPRGGGTEAFF. The DNA for the CDR3 is TGTGCCAGCAGTCCCAGGGGAGGGGGCACTGAAGCTTTCTTT. The V and J genes are TRBV6-4 and TRBJ1-1; possibly TRBD1 for D (6 bases). Germline V gene sequence: CDR1 MRHNA, CDR2 SNTAGT. This CDR3 is 14 amino acids long. The germline V and J ends were trimmed by 5 bases and 4 bases, with 14 bases remaining between them.

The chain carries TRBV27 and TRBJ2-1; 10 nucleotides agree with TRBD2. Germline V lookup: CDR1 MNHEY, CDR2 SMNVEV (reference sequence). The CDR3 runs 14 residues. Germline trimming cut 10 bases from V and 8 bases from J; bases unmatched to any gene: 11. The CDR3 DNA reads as TGTGCCACTAGCCGCCTCAGCGGGAGGGATGAGCAGTTCTTC. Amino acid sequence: CATSRLSGRDEQFF.